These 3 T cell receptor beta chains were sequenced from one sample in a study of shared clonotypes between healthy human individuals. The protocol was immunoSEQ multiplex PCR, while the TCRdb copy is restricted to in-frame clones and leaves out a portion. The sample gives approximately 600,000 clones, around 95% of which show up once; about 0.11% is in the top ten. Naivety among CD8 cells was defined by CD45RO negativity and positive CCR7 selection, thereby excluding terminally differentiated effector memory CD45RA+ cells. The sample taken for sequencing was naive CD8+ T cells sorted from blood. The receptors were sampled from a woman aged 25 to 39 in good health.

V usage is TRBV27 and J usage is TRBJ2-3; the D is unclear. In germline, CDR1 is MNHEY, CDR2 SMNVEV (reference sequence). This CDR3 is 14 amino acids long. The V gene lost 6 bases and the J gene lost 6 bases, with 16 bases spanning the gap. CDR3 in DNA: TGTGCCAGCAGACCCACCGGCTCTATCGATACGCAGTATTTT. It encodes CASRPTGSIDTQYF.

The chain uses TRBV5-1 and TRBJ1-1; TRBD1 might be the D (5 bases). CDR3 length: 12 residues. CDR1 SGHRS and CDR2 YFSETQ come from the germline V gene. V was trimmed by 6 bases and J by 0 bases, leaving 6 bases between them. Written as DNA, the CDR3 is TGCGCCAGCAAGGGGATGAACACTGAAGCTTTCTTT. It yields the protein CASKGMNTEAFF.

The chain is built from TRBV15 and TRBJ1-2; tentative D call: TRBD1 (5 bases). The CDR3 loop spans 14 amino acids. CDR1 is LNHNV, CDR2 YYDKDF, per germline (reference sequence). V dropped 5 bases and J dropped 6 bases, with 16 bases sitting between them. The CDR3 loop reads CATSDRGGGNGYTF. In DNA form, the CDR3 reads TGTGCCACCAGCGACCGTGGGGGGGGGAATGGCTACACCTTC. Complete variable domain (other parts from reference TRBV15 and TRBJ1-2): DAMVIQNPRYQVTQFGKPVTLSCSQTLNHNVMYWYQQKSSQAPKLLFHYYDKDFNNEADTPDNFQSRRPNTSFCFLDIRSPGLGDTAMYLCATSDRGGGNGYTFGSGTRLTVV.